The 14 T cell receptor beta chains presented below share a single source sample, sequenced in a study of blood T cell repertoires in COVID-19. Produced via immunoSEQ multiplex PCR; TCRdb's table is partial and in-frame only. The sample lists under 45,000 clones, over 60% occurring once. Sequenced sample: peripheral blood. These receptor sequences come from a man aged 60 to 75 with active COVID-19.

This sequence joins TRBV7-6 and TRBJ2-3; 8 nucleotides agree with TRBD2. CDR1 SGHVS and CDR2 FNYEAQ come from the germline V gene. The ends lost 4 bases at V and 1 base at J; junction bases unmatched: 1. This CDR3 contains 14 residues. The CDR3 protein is CASSYGGGTDTQYF. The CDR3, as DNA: TGTGCCAGCAGCTACGGGGGGGGCACAGATACGCAGTATTTT.

The CDR3 sequence: CASSSWTGLGEQYF. The CDR3, as DNA: TGTGCCAGCAGCTCCTGGACAGGGCTGGGCGAGCAGTACTTC. This chain joins TRBV7-9 and TRBJ2-7, with 8 nucleotides matching TRBD1. Germline V gives CDR1 SEHNR, CDR2 FQNEAQ (reference sequence). With 4 bases clipped from V and 6 bases from J, the junction kept 8 bases outside the gene matches. The CDR3 contains 14 residues.

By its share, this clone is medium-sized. The CDR3 loop reads CASSSRDRGYNEQFF. The DNA of the CDR3 is TGTGCCAGCAGTTCACGGGACAGGGGGTACAATGAGCAGTTCTTC. The chain carries TRBV27 and TRBJ2-1; 11 nucleotides line up with TRBD1. Germline V gene sequence: CDR1 MNHEY, CDR2 SMNVEV (reference sequence). This CDR3 contains 15 residues. Germline trimming cut 4 bases from V and 4 bases from J; bases unmatched to any gene: 3.

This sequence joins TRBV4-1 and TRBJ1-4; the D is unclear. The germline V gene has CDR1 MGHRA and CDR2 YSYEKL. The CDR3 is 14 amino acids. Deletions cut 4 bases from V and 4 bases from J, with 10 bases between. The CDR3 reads CASSPEAVNEKLFF. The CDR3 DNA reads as TGCGCCAGCAGCCCTGAGGCGGTTAATGAAAAACTGTTTTTT.

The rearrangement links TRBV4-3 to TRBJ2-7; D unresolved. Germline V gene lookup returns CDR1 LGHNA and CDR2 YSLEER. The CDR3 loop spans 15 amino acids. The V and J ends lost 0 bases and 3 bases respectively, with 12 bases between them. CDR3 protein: CASSQEEDPNYEQYF. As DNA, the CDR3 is TGCGCCAGCAGCCAAGAAGAGGATCCGAACTACGAGCAGTACTTC.

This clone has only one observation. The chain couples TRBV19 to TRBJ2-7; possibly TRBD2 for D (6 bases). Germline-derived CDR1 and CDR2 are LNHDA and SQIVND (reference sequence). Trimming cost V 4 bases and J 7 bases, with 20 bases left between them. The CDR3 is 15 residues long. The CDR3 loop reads CASSTSGTGRREQYF. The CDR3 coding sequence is TGTGCCAGTAGTACTTCCGGGACGGGGAGGCGTGAGCAGTACTTC.

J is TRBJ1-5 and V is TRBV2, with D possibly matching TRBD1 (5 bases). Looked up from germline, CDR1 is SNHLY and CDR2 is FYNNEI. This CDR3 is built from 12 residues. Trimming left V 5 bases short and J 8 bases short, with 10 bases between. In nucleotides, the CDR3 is TGTGCCAGCAGTTCAGGGCGGAAGCCCCAGCATTTT. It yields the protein CASSSGRKPQHF.

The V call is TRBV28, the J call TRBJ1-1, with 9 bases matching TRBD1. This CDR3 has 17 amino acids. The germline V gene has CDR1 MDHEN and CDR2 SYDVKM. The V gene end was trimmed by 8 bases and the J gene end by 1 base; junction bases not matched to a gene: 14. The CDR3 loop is CASGPGTGTSQNTEAFF. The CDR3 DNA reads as TGTGCCAGCGGTCCCGGGACAGGGACATCCCAGAACACTGAAGCTTTCTTT. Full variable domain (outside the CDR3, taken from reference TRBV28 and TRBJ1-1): DVKVTQSSRYLVKRTGEKVFLECVQDMDHENMFWYRQDPGLGLRLIYFSYDVKMKEKGDIPEGYSVSREKKERFSLILESASTNQTSMYLCASGPGTGTSQNTEAFFGQGTRLTVV.

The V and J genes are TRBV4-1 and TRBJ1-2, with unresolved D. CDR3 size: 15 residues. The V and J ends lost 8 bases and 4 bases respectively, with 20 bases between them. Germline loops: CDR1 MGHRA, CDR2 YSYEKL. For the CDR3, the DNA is TGCGCCAGCGCTCGGCCGGGTTCTTTCGTCTATGGCTACACCTTC. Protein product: CASARPGSFVYGYTF.

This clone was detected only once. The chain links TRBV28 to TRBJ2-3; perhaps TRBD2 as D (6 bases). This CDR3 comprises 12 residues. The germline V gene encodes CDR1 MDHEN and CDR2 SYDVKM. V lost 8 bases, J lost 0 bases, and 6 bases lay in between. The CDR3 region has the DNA TGTGCCAGCGGGGGGAGCACAGATACGCAGTATTTT. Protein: CASGGSTDTQYF.

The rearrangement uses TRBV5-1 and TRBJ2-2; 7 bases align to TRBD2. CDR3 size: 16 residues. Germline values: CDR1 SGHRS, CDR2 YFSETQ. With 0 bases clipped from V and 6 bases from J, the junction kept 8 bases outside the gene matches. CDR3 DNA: TGCGCCAGCAGCTTGGGGCGCGGGAGTAAACCCGGGGAGCTGTTTTTT. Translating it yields CASSLGRGSKPGELFF.

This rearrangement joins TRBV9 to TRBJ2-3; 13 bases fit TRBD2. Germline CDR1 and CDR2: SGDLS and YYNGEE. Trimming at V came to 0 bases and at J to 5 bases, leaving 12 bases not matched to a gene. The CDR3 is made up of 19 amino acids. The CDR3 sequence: CASSVVGWTSGSSIDTQYF. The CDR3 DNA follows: TGTGCCAGCAGCGTAGTTGGTTGGACTAGCGGGAGTTCCATAGATACGCAGTATTTT. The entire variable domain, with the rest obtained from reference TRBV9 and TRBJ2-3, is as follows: DSGVTQTPKHLITATGQRVTLRCSPRSGDLSVYWYQQSLDQGLQFLIQYYNGEERAKGNILERFSAQQFPDLHSELNLSSLELGDSALYFCASSVVGWTSGSSIDTQYFGPGTRLTVL.

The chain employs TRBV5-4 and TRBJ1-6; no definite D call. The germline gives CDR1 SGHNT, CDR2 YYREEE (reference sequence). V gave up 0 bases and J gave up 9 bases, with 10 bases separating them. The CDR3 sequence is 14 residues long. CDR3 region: CASSLAQEGSPLHF. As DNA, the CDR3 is TGTGCCAGCAGCTTGGCCCAGGAAGGTTCACCCCTCCACTTT. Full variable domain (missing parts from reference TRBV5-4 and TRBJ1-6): ETGVTQSPTHLIKTRGQQVTLRCSSQSGHNTVSWYQQALGQGPQFIFQYYREEENGRGNFPPRFSGLQFPNYSSELNVNALELDDSALYLCASSLAQEGSPLHFGNGTRLTVT.

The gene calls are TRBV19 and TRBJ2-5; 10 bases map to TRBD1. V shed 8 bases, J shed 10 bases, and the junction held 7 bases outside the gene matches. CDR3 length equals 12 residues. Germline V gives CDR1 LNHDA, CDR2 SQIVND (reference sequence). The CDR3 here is CASGRTGGGQYF. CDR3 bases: TGTGCCAGTGGACGGACAGGGGGAGGCCAGTACTTC.